This T cell receptor (beta chain) was recorded in a study of T cell repertoires in cytomegalovirus infection. In the study overall: Indications came from public TCR beta signatures; they pointed to CMV infection and to a matching HLA type. Study-level results: There were HLA-C-restricted CMV-specific TCR beta clonotypes dominating the ex vivo response. Summed public TCR beta family frequency identified CMV carriers bearing the relevant HLA.

TCRdb re-called the reads through MiXCR, storing one row per CDR3 protein. The repertoire holds roughly 990,000 distinct CDR3 sequences, with approximately 31% as singletons. The CDR3 spans 17 residues. V lost 3 bases and J lost 5; bases outside the gene matches: 15. The germline gives CDR1 WSHSY, CDR2 SAAADI. A note on this clonotype: The antigen is unknown.

The genes are TRBV10-2 and TRBJ2-5, with 7 bases that match TRBD2. This sequence originates from a human donor in good health (CMV status not recorded). Some clones in this sample may be carry-over from other donors' samples. The sample here was cultured CD8+ T cells from PBMCs, taken from culture after CMV antigen stimulation. In DNA, the CDR3 is TGCGCCAGCAGTGAAAACGGGAGGCCCGCAACGTGGGAGACCCAGTACTTC. It is translated as CASSENGRPATWETQYF.